This T cell receptor (beta chain) is from a study of blood T cell repertoires in COVID-19. Study context: Sites in the United States, Italy and Spain provided acute and convalescent COVID-19 samples. T cells, B-cell-depleted T cells, or PBMCs provided the cDNA or gDNA that served as material.

CDR1 MNHEY and CDR2 SVGAGI come from the germline V gene. The V gene lost 3 bases and the J gene lost 1 base, with 9 bases spanning the gap. CDR3 size: 14 residues. The repertoire was sequenced with immunoSEQ multiplex PCR; TCRdb's copy has only in-frame clones and lacks some. The sample has about 120,000 clones; 87% are singletons. The TCR originated in a woman in her 70s with acute or convalescent COVID-19. Sequenced input: peripheral blood. The rearrangement links TRBV6-5 to TRBJ2-5; D ambiguous. CDR3 in DNA: TGTGCCAGCAGTTATGTGGGCGCCCAAGAGACCCAGTACTTC. Translation: CASSYVGAQETQYF.